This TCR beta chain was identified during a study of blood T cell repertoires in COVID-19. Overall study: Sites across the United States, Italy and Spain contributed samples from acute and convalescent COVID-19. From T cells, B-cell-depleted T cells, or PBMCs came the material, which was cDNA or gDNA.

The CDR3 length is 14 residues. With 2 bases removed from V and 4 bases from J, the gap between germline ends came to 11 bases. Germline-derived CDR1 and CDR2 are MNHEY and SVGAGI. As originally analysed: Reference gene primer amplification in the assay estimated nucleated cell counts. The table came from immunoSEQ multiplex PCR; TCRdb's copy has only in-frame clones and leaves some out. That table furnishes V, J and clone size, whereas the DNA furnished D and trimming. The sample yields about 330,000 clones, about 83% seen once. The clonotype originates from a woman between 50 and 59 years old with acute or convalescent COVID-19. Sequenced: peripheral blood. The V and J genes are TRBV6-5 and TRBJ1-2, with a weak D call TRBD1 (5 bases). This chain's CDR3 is CASSYTAGPYGYTF. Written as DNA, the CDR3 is TGTGCCAGCAGTTACACGGCAGGGCCCTATGGCTACACCTTC.